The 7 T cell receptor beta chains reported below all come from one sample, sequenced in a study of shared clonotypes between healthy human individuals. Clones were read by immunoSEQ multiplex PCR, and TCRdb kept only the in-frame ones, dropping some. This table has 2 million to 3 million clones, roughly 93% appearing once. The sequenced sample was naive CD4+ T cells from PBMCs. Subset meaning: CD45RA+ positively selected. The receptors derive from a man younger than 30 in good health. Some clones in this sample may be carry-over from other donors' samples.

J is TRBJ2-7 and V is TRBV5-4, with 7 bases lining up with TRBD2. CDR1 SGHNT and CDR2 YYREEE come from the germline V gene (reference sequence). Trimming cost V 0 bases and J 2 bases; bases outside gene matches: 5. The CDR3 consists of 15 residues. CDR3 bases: TGTGCCAGCAGCTTGGCGGAGCGGGGCGCCTACGAGCAGTACTTC. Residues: CASSLAERGAYEQYF.

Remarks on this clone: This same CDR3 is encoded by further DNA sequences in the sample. The CDR3 spells CASSLAGTGDEKLFF. The DNA of the CDR3 is TGCGCCAGCAGCTTGGCTGGGACAGGGGATGAAAAACTGTTTTTT. V usage is TRBV5-1 and J usage is TRBJ1-4; 10 bases align to TRBD1. The CDR3 sequence is 15 residues long. CDR1 SGHRS and CDR2 YFSETQ come from the germline V gene. The V segment lost 0 bases and the J segment 6 bases; nucleotides outside the gene matches: 2.

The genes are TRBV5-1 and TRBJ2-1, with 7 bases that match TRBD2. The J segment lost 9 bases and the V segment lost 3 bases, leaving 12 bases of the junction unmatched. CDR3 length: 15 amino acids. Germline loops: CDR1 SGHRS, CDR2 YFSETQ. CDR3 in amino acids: CASSSAGTDVTEQFF. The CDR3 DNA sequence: TGCGCCAGCAGCTCAGCGGGGACCGACGTGACTGAGCAGTTCTTC.

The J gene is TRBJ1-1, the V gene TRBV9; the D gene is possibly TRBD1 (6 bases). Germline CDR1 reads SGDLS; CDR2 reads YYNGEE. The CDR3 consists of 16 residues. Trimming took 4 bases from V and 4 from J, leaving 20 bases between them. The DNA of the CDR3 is TGTGCCAGCAGCCCTTGGGGGGGCGGGAAAGGCACTGAAGCTTTCTTT. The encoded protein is CASSPWGGGKGTEAFF.

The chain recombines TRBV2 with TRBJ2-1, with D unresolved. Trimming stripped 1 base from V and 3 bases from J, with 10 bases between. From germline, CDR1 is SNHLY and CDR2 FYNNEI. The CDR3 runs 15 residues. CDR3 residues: CASSEEGPSYNEQFF. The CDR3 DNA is TGTGCCAGCAGTGAAGAAGGGCCCAGCTACAATGAGCAGTTCTTC. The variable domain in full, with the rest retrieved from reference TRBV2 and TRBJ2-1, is EPEVTQTPSHQVTQMGQEVILRCVPISNHLYFYWYRQILGQKVEFLVSFYNNEISEKSEIFDDQFSVERPDGSNFTLKIRSTKLEDSAMYFCASSEEGPSYNEQFFGPGTRLTVL.

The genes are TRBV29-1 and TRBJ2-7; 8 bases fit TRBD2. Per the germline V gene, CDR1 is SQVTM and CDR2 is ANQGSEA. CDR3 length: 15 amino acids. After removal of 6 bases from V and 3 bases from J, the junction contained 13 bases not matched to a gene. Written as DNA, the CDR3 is TGCAGCGTGGTTCTCCCGGGGACTAGGGACTACGAGCAGTACTTC. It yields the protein CSVVLPGTRDYEQYF.

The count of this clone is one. For the CDR3, the DNA is TGTGCCAGCAGTTGGGGGACAGGGGGCTACGAGCAGTACTTC. Translated: CASSWGTGGYEQYF. This chain joins TRBV6-5 and TRBJ2-7, with TRBD1 matching over 11 bases. This CDR3 is 14 amino acids long. The V gene's germline CDR1 is MNHEY and CDR2 SVGAGI. V lost 4 bases and J lost 3; bases outside the gene matches: 2.